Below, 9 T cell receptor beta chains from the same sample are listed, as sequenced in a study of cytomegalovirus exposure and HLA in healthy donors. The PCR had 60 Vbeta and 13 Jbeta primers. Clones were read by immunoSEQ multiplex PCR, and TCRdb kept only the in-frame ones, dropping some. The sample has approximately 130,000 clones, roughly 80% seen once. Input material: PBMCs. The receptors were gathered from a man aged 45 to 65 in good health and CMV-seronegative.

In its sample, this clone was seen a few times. The CDR3 DNA reads as TGTGCCAGCAGCGTAGCCAGGGCCGGGTACGAGCAGTACTTC. Translation: CASSVARAGYEQYF. V and J are TRBV9 and TRBJ2-7, with a possible D match to TRBD1 (5 bases). Germline V gives CDR1 SGDLS, CDR2 YYNGEE. The ends were cut back, 0 bases at V and 4 bases at J, with 11 bases in the middle. The length of the CDR3 is 14 residues.

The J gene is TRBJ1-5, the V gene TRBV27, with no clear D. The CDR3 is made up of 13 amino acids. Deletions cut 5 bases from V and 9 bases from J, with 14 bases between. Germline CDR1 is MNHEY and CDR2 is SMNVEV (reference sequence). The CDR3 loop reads CASSRGVRGPQHF. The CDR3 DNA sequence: TGTGCCAGCAGTCGGGGAGTGAGAGGGCCCCAGCATTTT.

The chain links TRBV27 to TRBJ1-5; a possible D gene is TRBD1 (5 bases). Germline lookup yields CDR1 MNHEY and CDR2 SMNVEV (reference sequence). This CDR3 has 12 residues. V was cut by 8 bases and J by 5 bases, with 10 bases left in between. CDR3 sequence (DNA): TGTGCCAGCGGGCGGGGCCATCAGCCCCAGCATTTT. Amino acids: CASGRGHQPQHF.

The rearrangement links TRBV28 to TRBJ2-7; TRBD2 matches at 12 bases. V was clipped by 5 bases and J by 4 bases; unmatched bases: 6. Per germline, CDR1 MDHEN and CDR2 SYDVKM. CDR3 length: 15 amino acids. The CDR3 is CASSPSGRVEYEQYF. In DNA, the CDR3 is TGTGCCAGCAGTCCTAGCGGGAGGGTAGAGTACGAGCAGTACTTC.

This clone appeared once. CDR3 protein: CASSLAGAFGELFF. The CDR3, as DNA: TGTGCCAGCAGCTTAGCAGGGGCTTTCGGGGAGCTGTTTTTT. The chain couples TRBV7-9 to TRBJ2-2, with TRBD1 as a possible D gene (5 bases). Germline loops: CDR1 SEHNR, CDR2 FQNEAQ (reference sequence). V lost 0 bases to trimming and J lost 7 bases, with 9 bases between them. CDR3 length equals 14 residues.

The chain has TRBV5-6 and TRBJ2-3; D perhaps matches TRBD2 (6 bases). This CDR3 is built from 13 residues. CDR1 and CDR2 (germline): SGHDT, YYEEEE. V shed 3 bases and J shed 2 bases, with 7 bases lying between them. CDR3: CASSSGLTDTQYF. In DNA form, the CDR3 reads TGTGCCAGCAGCTCGGGACTCACAGATACGCAGTATTTT.

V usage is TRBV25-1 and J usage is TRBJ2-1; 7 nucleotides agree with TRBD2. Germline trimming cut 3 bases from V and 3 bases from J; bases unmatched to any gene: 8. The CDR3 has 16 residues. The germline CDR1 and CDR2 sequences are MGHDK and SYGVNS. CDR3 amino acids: CASSEVREVLYNEQFF. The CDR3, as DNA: TGTGCCAGCAGTGAGGTCCGGGAGGTACTCTACAATGAGCAGTTCTTC.

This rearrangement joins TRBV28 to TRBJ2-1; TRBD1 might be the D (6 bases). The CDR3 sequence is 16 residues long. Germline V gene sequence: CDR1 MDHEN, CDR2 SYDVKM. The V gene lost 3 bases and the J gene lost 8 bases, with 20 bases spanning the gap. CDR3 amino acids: CASSFSRGGLTYEQFF. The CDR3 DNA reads TGTGCCAGCAGTTTTTCCAGGGGTGGGCTTACATATGAGCAGTTCTTC.

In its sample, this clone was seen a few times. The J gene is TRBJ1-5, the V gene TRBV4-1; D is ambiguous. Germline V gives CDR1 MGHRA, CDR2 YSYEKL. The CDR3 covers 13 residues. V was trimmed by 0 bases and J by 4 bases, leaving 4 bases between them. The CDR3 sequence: CASSQERNQPQHF. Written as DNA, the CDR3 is TGCGCCAGCAGCCAAGAGAGGAATCAGCCCCAGCATTTT.